These T cell receptor beta chains were read from a single sample in a study of T-cell reconstitution after alpha-beta-depleted transplantation in children. In TCRdb, the PCR reads were re-called with MiXCR into one record per CDR3 protein. Of 100,000 or so distinct CDR3 sequences in the sample, approximately 5.4% were seen once. Material: PBMCs, mostly from graft donor cells, obtained 60 days after TCRalphabeta/CD19-depleted stem cell transplant. The receptors were gathered from a female patient aged 2 to 10 who had a stem cell transplant for Fanconi anemia, so the T cells may come from the graft donor. CDR3s include the opening cysteine and the closing phenylalanine or tryptophan. A D gene is named only where the DNA matches it firmly. Clone size appears in some rows only: once, few, many, or a class for an expanded clone.

D: NA; V: TRBV7-2; size: NA; J: TRBJ1-3; DNA: TGTGCCAGCAGCTTATTAGTCCATCCGCCTGGAAACACCATATATTTT; CDR3: CASSLLVHPPGNTIYF
D: TRBD2; V: TRBV7-2; size: many; J: TRBJ2-3; DNA: TGTGCCAGCAGCGTAGCTAGCGGGGGGGCCACAGATACGCAGTATTTT; CDR3: CASSVASGGATDTQYF
D: TRBD2; V: TRBV5-1; size: NA; J: TRBJ2-1; DNA: TGCGCCAGCAGCTTGGCTAGCGGGGGTCCCTATGAGCAGTTCTTC; CDR3: CASSLASGGPYEQFF
D: NA; V: TRBV5-1; size: few; J: TRBJ2-1; DNA: TGCGCCAGCAGCTTGATCTTAAGGACAAGCATCTACAATGAGCAGTTCTTC; CDR3: CASSLILRTSIYNEQFF
D: TRBD1; V: TRBV12-3/TRBV12-4; size: many; J: TRBJ1-1; DNA: TGTGCCAGCAGTTTTGGGGGGGCAGGGGGCCCTCAAGCTTTCTTT; CDR3: CASSFGGAGGPQAFF
D: TRBD1; V: TRBV4-2; size: many; J: TRBJ1-1; DNA: TGTGCCAGCAGCCAAGTCGGGACAGGGAACACTGAAGCTTTCTTT; CDR3: CASSQVGTGNTEAFF
D: NA; V: TRBV2; size: many; J: TRBJ2-7; DNA: TGTGCCAGCACCCCCCGACCCATCTCCTACGAGCAGTACTTC; CDR3: CASTPRPISYEQYF
D: NA; V: TRBV29-1; size: few; J: TRBJ1-1; DNA: TGCAGCGTGGAGACAGGACTGAACACTGAAGCTTTCTTT; CDR3: CSVETGLNTEAFF
D: NA; V: TRBV5-1; size: many; J: TRBJ2-3; DNA: TGCGCCAGCAGCTTACGCCTATTGACAGATACGCAGTATTTT; CDR3: CASSLRLLTDTQYF
D: TRBD1; V: TRBV6-5; size: few; J: TRBJ2-5; DNA: TGTGCCAGCAGTTTAAGGGGCACCGACAGGGACGCAGAGACCCAGTACTTC; CDR3: CASSLRGTDRDAETQYF
D: NA; V: TRBV29-1; size: many; J: TRBJ1-5; DNA: TGCAGCGTTGTTGCGGTTATGGGGCAGCCCCAGCATTTT; CDR3: CSVVAVMGQPQHF
D: TRBD1; V: TRBV5-1; size: many; J: TRBJ1-6; DNA: TGCGCCAGCAGCTTGTGGACAGGGAATTTCTTAAGTTCACCCCTCCACTTT; CDR3: CASSLWTGNFLSSPLHF
D: NA; V: TRBV29-1; size: many; J: TRBJ2-1; DNA: TGCAGCGTTGAAGGGACAGCGGGGCATTTGAGGGGCTCCTACAATGAGCAGTTCTTC; CDR3: CSVEGTAGHLRGSYNEQFF
D: NA; V: TRBV19; size: few; J: TRBJ2-5; DNA: TGTGCCAGTAGTACAGGACAGACCCAAGAGACCCAGTACTTC; CDR3: CASSTGQTQETQYF
D: NA; V: TRBV5-1; size: few; J: TRBJ2-2; DNA: TGCGCCAGCAGCTTGGCGCAGGGGTACACCGGGGAGCTGTTTTTT; CDR3: CASSLAQGYTGELFF
D: TRBD2; V: TRBV4-1; size: many; J: TRBJ2-7; DNA: TGCGCCAGCAGCCTCGGGACTAGCCTTAGCTACGAGCAGTACTTC; CDR3: CASSLGTSLSYEQYF
D: TRBD1; V: TRBV12-3/TRBV12-4; size: many; J: TRBJ1-5; DNA: TGTGCCAGCAGTTTCCCGATGACAGGGAATCTAGATCAGCCCCAGCATTTT; CDR3: CASSFPMTGNLDQPQHF
D: NA; V: TRBV29-1; size: many; J: TRBJ2-5; DNA: TGCAGCGTTGCGAGGGTCCAAGAGACCCAGTACTTC; CDR3: CSVARVQETQYF
D: TRBD1; V: TRBV5-1; size: many; J: TRBJ2-7; DNA: TGCGCCAGCAGCTCAACCCCCGGGACAGGATGGGTCGAGCAGTACTTC; CDR3: CASSSTPGTGWVEQYF
D: NA; V: TRBV12-3/TRBV12-4; size: many; J: TRBJ2-1; DNA: TGTGCCAGCAGTTTAGCCTGGGGGACCGAGATTTACAATGAGCAGTTCTTC; CDR3: CASSLAWGTEIYNEQFF
D: TRBD1; V: TRBV12-3/TRBV12-4; size: many; J: TRBJ2-5; DNA: TGTGCCAGCAGTTTTGGCCGACAGGGGACGACTGAGGGCCAGTACTTC; CDR3: CASSFGRQGTTEGQYF
D: NA; V: TRBV20-1; size: many; J: TRBJ2-5; DNA: TGCAGTGCTAGCAGGGGGGGCCCTCAAGAGACCCAGTACTTC; CDR3: CSASRGGPQETQYF
D: TRBD2; V: TRBV5-5; size: many; J: TRBJ2-3; DNA: TGTGCCAGCAGCTCGCGCCGGGAGGGAGATACGCAGTATTTT; CDR3: CASSSRREGDTQYF
D: NA; V: TRBV20-1; size: many; J: TRBJ2-5; DNA: TGCAGTGCTGAGGGGACTTACCAAGAGACCCAGTACTTC; CDR3: CSAEGTYQETQYF
D: NA; V: TRBV29-1; size: NA; J: TRBJ2-7; DNA: TGCAGCGTTATCCAGGGAACCTACGAGCAGTACTTC; CDR3: CSVIQGTYEQYF
D: TRBD1; V: TRBV4-1; size: many; J: TRBJ1-1; DNA: TGCGCCAGCAGCCGAGAGATCGGACAGGGGAACACTGAAGCTTTCTTT; CDR3: CASSREIGQGNTEAFF
D: NA; V: TRBV20-1; size: many; J: TRBJ2-1; DNA: TGCAGTGCTAGAGATCGAATCAGGGGCGATGAGCAGTTCTTC; CDR3: CSARDRIRGDEQFF
D: TRBD2; V: TRBV9; size: many; J: TRBJ2-3; DNA: TGTGCCAGCAGCGTAGGTTTCGGGGGGGCTTTAGATACGCAGTATTTT; CDR3: CASSVGFGGALDTQYF
D: NA; V: TRBV5-1; size: few; J: TRBJ2-3; DNA: TGCGCCAGCAGCTTGTGGGACCCCACAGATACGCAGTATTTT; CDR3: CASSLWDPTDTQYF
D: NA; V: TRBV7-9; size: many; J: TRBJ1-4; DNA: TGTGCCAGCAGCTTAGCAGGGGTGCTGTACAAAGCTGAAAAACTGTTTTTT; CDR3: CASSLAGVLYKAEKLFF
D: TRBD2; V: TRBV5-1; size: few; J: TRBJ2-3; DNA: TGCGCCACAGGACTAGCGGGCACAGATACGCAGTATTTT; CDR3: CATGLAGTDTQYF
D: TRBD2; V: TRBV2; size: many; J: TRBJ2-4; DNA: TGTGCCAGCAGTGAAGGTTTCGGGAGGGCCGCAAACATTCAGTACTTC; CDR3: CASSEGFGRAANIQYF
D: TRBD1; V: TRBV5-1; size: few; J: TRBJ1-1; DNA: TGCGCCAGCAGCTTGGCGGGACAGGCGAACACTGAAGCTTTCTTT; CDR3: CASSLAGQANTEAFF
D: NA; V: TRBV7-9; size: many; J: TRBJ2-2; DNA: TGTGCCAGCAGCCGACAAAGGACCAACACCGGGGAGCTGTTTTTT; CDR3: CASSRQRTNTGELFF
D: NA; V: TRBV12-3/TRBV12-4; size: many; J: TRBJ2-3; DNA: TGTGCCAGCACCCTGGGACTTGTTCTCTCAGATACGCAGTATTTT; CDR3: CASTLGLVLSDTQYF
D: NA; V: TRBV7-5; size: NA; J: TRBJ2-1; DNA: NA; CDR3: CFCASSQGWGGVYNEQFF
D: NA; V: TRBV11-3; size: many; J: TRBJ2-5; DNA: TGTGCCAGCAGCGCAGCTGGTGTTGAGACCCAGTACTTC; CDR3: CASSAAGVETQYF
D: TRBD2; V: TRBV12-3/TRBV12-4; size: many; J: TRBJ2-1; DNA: TGTGCCAGCAGTTTTATCCGGGGGGGCCAATACAATGAGCAGTTCTTC; CDR3: CASSFIRGGQYNEQFF
D: TRBD2; V: TRBV29-1; size: many; J: TRBJ2-5; DNA: TGCAGCGTTGGCCCTAGCGGGGCTTTCCAAGAGACCCAGTACTTC; CDR3: CSVGPSGAFQETQYF
D: NA; V: TRBV29-1; size: few; J: TRBJ2-7; DNA: TGCAGCGTCAACGAGCAGTACTTC; CDR3: CSVNEQYF
D: TRBD2; V: TRBV5-1; size: many; J: TRBJ2-1; DNA: TGCGCCAGCAGTTCTGTTCTTGCGGGACTAGCAGTCGATGAGCAGTTCTTC; CDR3: CASSSVLAGLAVDEQFF
D: NA; V: TRBV3-1; size: many; J: TRBJ2-2; DNA: TGTGCCAGCAGCCAAACGAGAAGTTCTTACCTTGACGGGAACACCGGGGAGCTGTTTTTT; CDR3: CASSQTRSSYLDGNTGELFF
D: NA; V: TRBV25-1; size: many; J: TRBJ2-3; DNA: TGTGCCAGCAGTGAATACACCTTCGGCACAGATACGCAGTATTTT; CDR3: CASSEYTFGTDTQYF
D: TRBD2; V: TRBV5-1; size: NA; J: TRBJ2-3; DNA: TGCGCCAGCAGCTTCATAGCGGGGGCCACTGGAGATACGCAGTATTTT; CDR3: CASSFIAGATGDTQYF
D: NA; V: TRBV11-1; size: few; J: TRBJ2-4; DNA: TGTGCCAGCAGCTTTAATAACATTCAGTACTTC; CDR3: CASSFNNIQYF
D: NA; V: TRBV12-3/TRBV12-4; size: many; J: TRBJ2-7; DNA: TGTGCCAGCAGTCAAGTGGGGGGCTACGAGCAGTACTTC; CDR3: CASSQVGGYEQYF
D: TRBD1; V: TRBV20-1; size: many; J: TRBJ2-7; DNA: TGCAGTGGAAGGGGCTCCGGGACAGGGTTCTACGAGCAGTACTTC; CDR3: CSGRGSGTGFYEQYF
D: TRBD1; V: TRBV20-1; size: NA; J: TRBJ2-7; DNA: TGCAGTGCGCGGGACAGGGTGGCCTACGAGCAGTACTTC; CDR3: CSARDRVAYEQYF
D: NA; V: TRBV5-1; size: few; J: TRBJ1-1; DNA: TGCGCCAGCAGCTTTCAACAGAACACTGAAGCTTTCTTT; CDR3: CASSFQQNTEAFF
D: NA; V: TRBV18; size: few; J: TRBJ2-7; DNA: TGTGCCAGCTCACCACCATGGCTTCCGATATACGAGCAGTACTTC; CDR3: CASSPPWLPIYEQYF
D: NA; V: TRBV3-1; size: NA; J: TRBJ1-1; DNA: TGTGCCAGCAGCCAAGATGGACAGCGCACTGAAGCTTTCTTT; CDR3: CASSQDGQRTEAFF
D: TRBD2; V: TRBV18; size: medium-sized; J: TRBJ2-5; DNA: TGTGCCAGCTCACCGGGACTAGCGGGGGAAGAGACCCAGTACTTC; CDR3: CASSPGLAGEETQYF
D: NA; V: TRBV20-1; size: few; J: TRBJ1-1; DNA: TGCAGTGCTAGAGGAGGAGCGGTGAACACTGAAGCTTTCTTT; CDR3: CSARGGAVNTEAFF